This T cell receptor beta chain was sequenced for a study of T-cell reconstitution after alpha-beta-depleted transplantation in children (TCRdb year 2016). With respect to the entire study: The study quantitatively tracked T-cell immune reconstitution after TCRalphabeta/CD19-depleted allogeneic hematopoietic cell transplantation in children using TCR repertoire profiling. Study-wide conclusions, independent of this receptor: About two months after transplant, the apparently early recovery of alphabetaT-cell counts reportedly depended on just several hundred clones that had expanded rapidly and came from non-depleted graft cells. The frequencies of hyperexpanded clones fell over the following months, and after one year, T-cell counts and TCRbeta diversity were mostly attributed to newly produced T cells. In some patients, the high TCRbeta diversity seen at day 60 was put down to recipient T cells and intrathymic progenitors that had survived conditioning.

What this sample's treatment or condition label stands for: allogeneic hematopoietic cell transplantation with graft depleted of TCRalphabeta T cells and CD19 B cells. The transplant recipients were children given TCRalphabeta/CD19-depleted allogeneic hematopoietic cell grafts. This clonotype has a count of ten or more. What antigen it recognizes has not been identified. Base qualities are not recorded, but no much larger clone differs from it by a single base. Library preparation was by PCR. The instrument was an Illumina HiSeq 2500. TCR library preparation used molecular barcoding, with unique molecular identifiers applied to normalize quantification of the TCRbeta repertoire. In-frame beta chains were kept once TCRdb had trimmed the public reads at Q25 with fastp and called clones with MiXCR. Under each unique CDR3 protein, matching rows form one entry showing the most common genes and DNA. In this sample the table shows some 830,000 distinct CDR3 sequences, approximately 15% of which occur a single time. 5% of the sample belongs to the ten largest clones.

The CDR3 has 15 amino acids, counting the end cysteine and phenylalanine. The CDR3 DNA has 45 bases and is translated from base 1. The CDR1 and CDR2 encoded by the germline V gene are ENHRY and SYGVKD. V is pruned by 2 bases and J by 7 bases, leaving 6 bases of the junction without a gene match. Sequences were derived from PBMCs, mostly from graft donor cells, sampled 360 days after TCRalphabeta/CD19-depleted stem cell transplant. The clonotype was recovered from a male patient younger than 18 who had a stem cell transplant for acute lymphoblastic leukemia, so the T cells may come from the graft donor. The rearrangement combines TRBV10-3 with TRBJ2-7; TRBD2 aligns with 12 central bases. CDR3 protein: CAISERASGREEQYF. The bases read TGTGCCATCAGTGAGCGGGCTAGCGGGAGGGAGGAGCAGTACTTC.